A single sample gave rise to the 6 T cell receptor beta chains below, sequenced in a study of naive and memory T cell subsets. Both TRBC1 and TRBC2 were covered by a beta constant-region primer of two equimolar oligonucleotides. From the UMI-ligation and nested PCR reads, TCRdb called clonotypes with MiXCR, one entry per CDR3 protein. There are 100,000 or so distinct CDR3 sequences in the sample; around 6.5% occur only once, and around 1.5% lies in the top ten. The sequencing input was central memory CD4+ T cells from blood. The receptors here all came from a human donor in good health.

This clonotype was detected ten times or more. The chain links TRBV27 to TRBJ1-5; D uncertain. The germline V gene encodes CDR1 MNHEY and CDR2 SMNVEV (reference sequence). The CDR3 is 13 residues long. V lost 5 bases to trimming and J lost 4 bases, with 9 bases between them. The CDR3 nucleotides read TGTGCCAGCAGTCCCCGCTGGAATCAGCCCCAGCATTTT. It codes for CASSPRWNQPQHF.

This clonotype was seen a handful of times. CDR3 protein: CASNRNGADTQYF. CDR3 sequence (DNA): TGTGCCAGCAACAGAAATGGGGCAGATACGCAGTATTTT. The rearrangement joins TRBV12-3 or TRBV12-4 to TRBJ2-3; D is unclear. The V end lost 7 bases, the J end lost 4 bases, and 12 bases lay between the germline ends. This CDR3 is 13 amino acids long.

The chain carries TRBV28 and TRBJ1-4; D is unclear. V was trimmed by 5 bases and J by 0 bases, leaving 7 bases between them. The CDR3 loop spans 14 amino acids. Per germline, CDR1 MDHEN and CDR2 SYDVKM. The CDR3 DNA is TGTGCCAGCAGTGGACCGTCAACTAATGAAAAACTGTTTTTT. Translation gives CASSGPSTNEKLFF.

This clonotype appeared many times. The chain uses TRBV12-3 or TRBV12-4 and TRBJ1-4; D possibly corresponds to TRBD1 (5 bases). This CDR3 comprises 11 residues. V lost 7 bases to trimming and J lost 8 bases, with 8 bases between them. The CDR3 protein is CASTSGEKLFF. The CDR3 DNA sequence: TGTGCCAGCACTTCAGGGGAAAAACTGTTTTTT.

The gene calls are TRBV7-2 and TRBJ2-7; 8 bases match TRBD1. Germline trimming cut 5 bases from V and 3 bases from J; bases unmatched to any gene: 9. CDR3 length: 15 amino acids. The V gene's germline CDR1 is SGHTA and CDR2 FQGNSA. CDR3 region: CASSLGQGHLYEQYF. Here the CDR3 DNA reads TGTGCCAGCAGCCTAGGACAGGGACACCTCTACGAGCAGTACTTC. Full variable domain (outside the CDR3, taken from reference TRBV7-2 and TRBJ2-7): GAGVSQSPSNKVTEKGKDVELRCDPISGHTALYWYRQSLGQGLEFLIYFQGNSAPDKSGLPSDRFSAERTGGSVSTLTIQRTQQEDSAVYLCASSLGQGHLYEQYFGPGTRLTVT.

This clonotype showed up just a few times. The V and J genes are TRBV20-1 and TRBJ2-7; 8 positions match TRBD2. V was pared by 0 bases and J by 6 bases, with 10 bases of the junction left unmatched. The CDR3 length is 15 residues. The germline V gene has CDR1 DFQATT and CDR2 SNEGSKA (reference sequence). In nucleotides, the CDR3 is TGCAGTGCTAGAGATCAGGTAGCGGGACTCTCCGAGCAGTACTTC. Protein sequence: CSARDQVAGLSEQYF.